This T cell receptor beta chain came from a study of T cells after yellow fever vaccination. V shed 0 bases and J shed 0 bases, with 9 bases lying between them. The CDR3 spans 16 residues. CDR1 and CDR2 (germline): MNHNS, SASEGT. A single record per CDR3 protein comes from TCRdb applying MiXCR to the 5' RACE reads. The sample lists fewer than 450,000 distinct CDR3 sequences, less than 9.5% occurring once. V and J are TRBV6-1 and TRBJ1-5; D unresolved. The TCR originated in a young man who received the YFV17D yellow fever vaccine. Sequenced material: PBMCs, taken about 41 days after the first yellow fever vaccination. CDR3 in DNA: TGTGCCAGCAGTGAAGCTAGGATGGATAGCAATCAGCCCCAGCATTTT. Translation: CASSEARMDSNQPQHF.